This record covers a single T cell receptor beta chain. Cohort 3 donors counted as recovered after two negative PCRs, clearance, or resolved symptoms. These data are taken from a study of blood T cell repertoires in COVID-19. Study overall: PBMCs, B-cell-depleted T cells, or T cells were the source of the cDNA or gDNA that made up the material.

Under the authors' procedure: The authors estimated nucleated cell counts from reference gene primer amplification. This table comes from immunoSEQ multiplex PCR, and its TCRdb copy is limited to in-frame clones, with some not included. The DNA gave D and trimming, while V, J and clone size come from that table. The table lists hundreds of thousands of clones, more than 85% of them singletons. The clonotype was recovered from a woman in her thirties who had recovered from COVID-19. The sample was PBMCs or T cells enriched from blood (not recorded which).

CDR3 sequence reads: CASSPMTPQGDEQFF. Written as DNA, the CDR3 is TGTGCCAGCTCACCAATGACACCCCAAGGCGATGAGCAGTTCTTC. The V gene is TRBV18, the J gene TRBJ2-1; D is undetermined. Trimming shortened V by 2 bases and J by 8 bases, and 16 bases separated the two germline ends. The CDR3 runs to 15 residues. Per the germline V gene, CDR1 is KGHSH and CDR2 is LQKENI.